This T cell receptor (beta chain) was sequenced in a study of vaccination and CD4 T cells after COVID-19. Study context: Recovered patients in the cohort numbered six men and four women, two of them Hispanic. Participants, all vaccine recipients, received two doses of either BNT162b2 or mRNA-1273.

Noted treatment: approximately 10-day PBMC culture with coronavirus spike peptide pools or control peptides (ViraFEST assay). This CDR3 is 16 amino acids long. Per germline, CDR1 LGHNA and CDR2 YSLEER. Trimming at V came to 3 bases and at J to 2 bases, leaving 6 bases not matched to a gene. Sequencing of cultured CD4+ T cell DNA used the Oncomine TCR Beta short-read assay. In this case, cultured CD4+ T cells provided the extracted genomic DNA. MiXCR, run by TCRdb on the PCR reads, gives a single entry per CDR3 protein. Of 20,000 to 25,000 distinct CDR3 sequences in the sample, around 43% were seen once. Comments on this clonotype: The antigen remains undetermined.

The source material was CD4+ T cells from blood, cultured in vitro. This TCR was sampled from a human donor who had recovered from COVID-19. The chain has TRBV4-3 and TRBJ2-7; 11 bases map to TRBD2. The CDR3 reads CASSQALAGGAYEQYF. Here the CDR3 DNA reads TGCGCCAGCAGCCAGGCGCTAGCGGGAGGCGCCTACGAGCAGTACTTC.